The text below deals with one T cell receptor (beta chain). Its antigen is currently unknown. Trimming removed 3 bases from V and 6 bases from J, with 13 bases in between. CDR1 is SGDLS and CDR2 is YYNGEE in the germline V gene. The CDR3 length is 14 residues. TCRdb keeps only in-frame clones here, not all; method: immunoSEQ multiplex PCR. The repertoire holds 210,000 or so clones, with around 94% as singletons. The sample comes from a study of T cell responses to AZD1222 COVID-19 vaccine. Study-wide findings and caveats: Within unmutated variant regions lay the reported targets of nearly half of spike-specific TCRs. Without day 14 samples, only post-peak T cell repertoires were studied. The donor cohort was predominantly white British with a female majority, and clonal diversity may have been underestimated.

The sample consisted of peripheral blood, taken 28 days after the second dose of the MenACWY control vaccine. The chain employs TRBV9 and TRBJ2-1, with D perhaps TRBD2 (6 bases). This TCR was sampled from an adult who received the MenACWY meningococcal vaccine as a control. CDR3 sequence (DNA): TGTGCCAGCAGCGGGCGGCGGGGTTTCAATGAGCAGTTCTTC. Translated, it gives CASSGRRGFNEQFF.